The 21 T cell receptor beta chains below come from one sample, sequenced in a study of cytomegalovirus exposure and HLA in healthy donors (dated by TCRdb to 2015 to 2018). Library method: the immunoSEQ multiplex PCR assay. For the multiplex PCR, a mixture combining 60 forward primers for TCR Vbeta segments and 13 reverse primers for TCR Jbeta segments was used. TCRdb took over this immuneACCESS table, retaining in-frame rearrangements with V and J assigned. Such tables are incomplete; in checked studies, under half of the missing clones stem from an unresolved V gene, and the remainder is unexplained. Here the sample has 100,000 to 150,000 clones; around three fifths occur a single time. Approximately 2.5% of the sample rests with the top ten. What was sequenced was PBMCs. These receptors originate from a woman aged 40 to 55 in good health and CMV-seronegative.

CDR3 nucleotide sequence: TGTGCCAGCAGCAAGGGGGCCATCGACGAGCAGTACTTC. This encodes CASSKGAIDEQYF. The V gene is TRBV7-3, the J gene TRBJ2-7, with TRBD1 matching over 7 bases. CDR1 and CDR2 from the germline V gene are SGHTA and FQGTGA. The J segment lost 5 bases and the V segment lost 5 bases, leaving 6 bases of the junction unmatched. The CDR3 loop spans 13 amino acids.

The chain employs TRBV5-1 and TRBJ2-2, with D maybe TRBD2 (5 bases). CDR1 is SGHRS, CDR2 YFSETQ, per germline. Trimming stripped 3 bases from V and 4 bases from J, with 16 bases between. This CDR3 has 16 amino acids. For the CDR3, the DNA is TGCGCCAGCAGCTATTCGGGGTCGGGATTCACCGGGGAGCTGTTTTTT. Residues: CASSYSGSGFTGELFF.

The CDR3 loop is CAISDLAGATLIYNEQFF. The CDR3 DNA sequence: TGTGCCATCAGTGACCTGGCGGGGGCCACGCTAATATACAATGAGCAGTTCTTC. The chain links TRBV10-3 to TRBJ2-1; weak D call: TRBD2 (7 bases). Trimming left V 3 bases short and J 4 bases short, with 22 bases between. Germline V CDR1 and CDR2: ENHRY, SYGVKD. The CDR3 is 18 amino acids.

The CDR3, as DNA: TGTGCCAGCAGACCCGGGACAGCTAATGAAAAACTGTTTTTT. Protein product: CASRPGTANEKLFF. The chain joins TRBV7-9 to TRBJ1-4; 7 nucleotides agree with TRBD1. The ends lost 6 bases at V and 3 bases at J; junction bases unmatched: 4. Germline V lookup: CDR1 SEHNR, CDR2 FQNEAQ (reference sequence). This CDR3 region has 14 residues.

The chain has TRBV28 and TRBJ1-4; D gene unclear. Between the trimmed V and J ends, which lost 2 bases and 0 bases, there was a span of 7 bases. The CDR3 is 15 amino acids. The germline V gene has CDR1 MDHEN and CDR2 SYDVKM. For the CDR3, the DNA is TGTGCCAGCAGTTTACCGACTGCAACTAATGAAAAACTGTTTTTT. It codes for CASSLPTATNEKLFF. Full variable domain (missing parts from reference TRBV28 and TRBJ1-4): DVKVTQSSRYLVKRTGEKVFLECVQDMDHENMFWYRQDPGLGLRLIYFSYDVKMKEKGDIPEGYSVSREKKERFSLILESASTNQTSMYLCASSLPTATNEKLFFGSGTQLSVL.

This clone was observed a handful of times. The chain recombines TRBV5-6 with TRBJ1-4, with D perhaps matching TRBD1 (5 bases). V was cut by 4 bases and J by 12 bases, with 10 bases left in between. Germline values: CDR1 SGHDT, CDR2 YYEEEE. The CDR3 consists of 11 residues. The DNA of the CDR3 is TGTGCCAGCAGCCGAGGCAGGGAACTGTTTTTT. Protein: CASSRGRELFF.

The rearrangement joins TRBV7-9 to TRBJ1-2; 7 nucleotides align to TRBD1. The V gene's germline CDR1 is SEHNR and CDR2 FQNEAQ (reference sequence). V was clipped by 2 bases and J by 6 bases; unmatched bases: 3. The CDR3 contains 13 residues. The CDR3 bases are TGTGCCAGCAGCTTACGGGACAGTAATGGCTACACCTTC. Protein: CASSLRDSNGYTF.

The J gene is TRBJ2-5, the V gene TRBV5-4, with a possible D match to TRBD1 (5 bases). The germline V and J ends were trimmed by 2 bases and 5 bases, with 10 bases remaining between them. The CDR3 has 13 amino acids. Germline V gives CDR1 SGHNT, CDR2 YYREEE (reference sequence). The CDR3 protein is CASSFRDDETQYF. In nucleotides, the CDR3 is TGTGCCAGCAGCTTCAGGGATGACGAGACCCAGTACTTC.

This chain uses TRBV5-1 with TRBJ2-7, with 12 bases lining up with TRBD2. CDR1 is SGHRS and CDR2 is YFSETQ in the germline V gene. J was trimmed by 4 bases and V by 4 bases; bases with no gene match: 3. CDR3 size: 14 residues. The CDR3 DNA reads TGCGCCAGCAGCGCCGGGACTAGCGGGTACGAGCAGTACTTC. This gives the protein CASSAGTSGYEQYF. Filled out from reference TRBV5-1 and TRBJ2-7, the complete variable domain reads KAGVTQTPRYLIKTRGQQVTLSCSPISGHRSVSWYQQTPGQGLQFLFEYFSETQRNKGNFPGRFSGRQFSNSRSEMNVSTLELGDSALYLCASSAGTSGYEQYFGPGTRLTVT.

CDR3 loop: CSVEDQVRGNTIYF. In DNA form, the CDR3 reads TGCAGCGTTGAAGATCAGGTCAGGGGAAACACCATATATTTT. The chain uses TRBV29-1 and TRBJ1-3; D gene ambiguous. V lost 0 bases, J lost 4 bases, and 10 bases lay in between. Germline CDR1 SQVTM, CDR2 ANQGSEA. The CDR3 has 14 amino acids.

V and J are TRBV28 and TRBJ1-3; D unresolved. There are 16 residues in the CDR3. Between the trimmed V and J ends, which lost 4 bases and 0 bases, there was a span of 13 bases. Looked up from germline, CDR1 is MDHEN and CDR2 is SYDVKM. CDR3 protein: CASSSDGLYSGNTIYF. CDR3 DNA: TGTGCCAGCAGTTCGGACGGACTGTACTCTGGAAACACCATATATTTT. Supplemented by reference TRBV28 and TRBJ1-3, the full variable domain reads DVKVTQSSRYLVKRTGEKVFLECVQDMDHENMFWYRQDPGLGLRLIYFSYDVKMKEKGDIPEGYSVSREKKERFSLILESASTNQTSMYLCASSSDGLYSGNTIYFGEGSWLTVV.

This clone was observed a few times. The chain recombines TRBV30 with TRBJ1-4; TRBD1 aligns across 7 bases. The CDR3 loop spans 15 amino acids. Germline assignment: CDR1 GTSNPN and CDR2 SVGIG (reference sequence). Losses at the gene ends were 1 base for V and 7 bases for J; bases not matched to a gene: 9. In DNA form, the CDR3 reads TGTGCCTGGAGTGGGGGACAGCCCCACGGTGAAAAACTGTTTTTT. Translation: CAWSGGQPHGEKLFF.

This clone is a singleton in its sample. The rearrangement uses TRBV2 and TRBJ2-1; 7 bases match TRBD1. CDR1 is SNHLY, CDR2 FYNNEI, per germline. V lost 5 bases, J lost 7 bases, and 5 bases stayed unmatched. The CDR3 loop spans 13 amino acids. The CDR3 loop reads CASSLDRFNEQFF. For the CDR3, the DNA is TGTGCCAGCAGTCTGGACAGGTTTAATGAGCAGTTCTTC.

This CDR3 reads CASSLEQNYGYTF. CDR3 DNA: TGTGCCAGCAGCTTGGAACAGAATTATGGCTACACCTTC. This chain uses TRBV5-6 with TRBJ1-2, with D uncertain. Deletions cut 0 bases from V and 5 bases from J, with 8 bases between. The CDR3 spans 13 residues. In germline, CDR1 is SGHDT, CDR2 YYEEEE.

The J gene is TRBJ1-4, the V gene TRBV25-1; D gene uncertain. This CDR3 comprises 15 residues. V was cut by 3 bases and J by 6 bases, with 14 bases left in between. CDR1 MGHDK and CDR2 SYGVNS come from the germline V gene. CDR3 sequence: CASSDTTAVYEKLFF. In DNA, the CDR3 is TGTGCCAGCAGTGACACTACCGCTGTATATGAAAAACTGTTTTTT.

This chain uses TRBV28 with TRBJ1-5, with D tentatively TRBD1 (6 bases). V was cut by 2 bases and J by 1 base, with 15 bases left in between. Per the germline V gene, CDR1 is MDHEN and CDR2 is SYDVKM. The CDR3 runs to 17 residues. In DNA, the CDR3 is TGTGCCAGCAGTTTAAACCAACAGGGAGGGAGCAATCAGCCCCAGCATTTT. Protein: CASSLNQQGGSNQPQHF.

The CDR3 DNA reads as TGTGCCAGCCTCTCAGGGGTTAACTATGGCTACACCTTC. The encoded protein is CASLSGVNYGYTF. V usage is TRBV28 and J usage is TRBJ1-2; D possibly corresponds to TRBD1 (6 bases). The CDR3 has 13 residues. V lost 8 bases, J lost 1 base, and 11 bases lay in between. Germline V lookup: CDR1 MDHEN, CDR2 SYDVKM.

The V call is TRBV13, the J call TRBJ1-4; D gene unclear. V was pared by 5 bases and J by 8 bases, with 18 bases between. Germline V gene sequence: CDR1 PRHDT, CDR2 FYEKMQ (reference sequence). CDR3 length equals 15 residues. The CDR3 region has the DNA TGTGCCAGCAGCCGCTCCGCAGTAAGCGACGAAAAACTGTTTTTT. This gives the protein CASSRSAVSDEKLFF.

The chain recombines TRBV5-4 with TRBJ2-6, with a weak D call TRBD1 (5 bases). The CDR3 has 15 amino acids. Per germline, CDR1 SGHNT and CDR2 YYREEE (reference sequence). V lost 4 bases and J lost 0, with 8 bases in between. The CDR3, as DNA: TGTGCCAGCAGCCGTCAGGGCTCTGGGGCCAACGTCCTGACTTTC. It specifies CASSRQGSGANVLTF.

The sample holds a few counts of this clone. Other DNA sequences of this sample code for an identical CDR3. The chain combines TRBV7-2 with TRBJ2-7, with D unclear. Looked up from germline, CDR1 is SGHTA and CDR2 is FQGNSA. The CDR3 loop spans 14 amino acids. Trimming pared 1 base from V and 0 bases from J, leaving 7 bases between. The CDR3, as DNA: TGTGCCAGCAGCTTAGGATCGAGCTCCTACGAGCAGTACTTC. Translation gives CASSLGSSSYEQYF.

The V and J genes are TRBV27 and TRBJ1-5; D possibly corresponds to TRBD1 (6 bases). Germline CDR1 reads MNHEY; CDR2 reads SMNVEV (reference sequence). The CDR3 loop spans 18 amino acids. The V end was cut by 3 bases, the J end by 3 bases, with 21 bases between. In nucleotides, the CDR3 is TGTGCCAGCAGTTTTCTTTCCGACCCCGGGGGGCTCAATCAGCCCCAGCATTTT. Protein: CASSFLSDPGGLNQPQHF.